This T cell receptor beta chain stems from a study of T cell repertoires in cytomegalovirus infection (dated by TCRdb to the late 2010s). In terms of the full investigation: The HLA type of each donor mattered for the analysis, because public TCR beta signatures pointed to carriage of CMV infection along with the matching HLA type. The investigation overall reported the following: Cumulative frequency of public TCR beta family members discriminated carriers of CMV infection plus the relevant HLA type in this cohort and an independent approximately 350-donor cohort. The ex vivo response was dominated by HLA-C-restricted CMV-specific TCR beta clonotypes, which also provided the single most frequent clonotype in two of eight donors.

This clonotype has at least ten counts. Its antigen has not been determined. Qualities for individual bases were not recorded, and no much larger clone is one base off. Compared with germline, V lacks 5 bases and J lacks 8 bases; bases without a gene match: 0. The germline V gene (reference sequence) supplies CDR1 DFQATT and CDR2 SNEGSKA. The cysteine opens and the phenylalanine closes a CDR3 of 12 amino acids. The CDR3 DNA has 36 bases and is translated from base 1. Sequencing used an Illumina HiSeq 1500. TCRdb reprocessed the public reads (quality trimming at Q25 with fastp, clone calling with MiXCR) and kept in-frame beta chains. Each CDR3 protein appears once, grouped with its most common genes and DNA. The sample has 200,000 to 300,000 distinct CDR3 sequences on record, less than 9.5% of them singletons. The ten largest make up approximately 15% of the sample.

The V and J segments used are TRBV20-1 and TRBJ1-6; 10 bases in between match TRBD1. Sequenced sample: PBMCs. The clonotype comes from a human donor in good health (CMV status not recorded). Some clones in this sample may be carry-over from other donors' samples. The CDR3 protein sequence reads: CSAGTGDSPLHF. The sequenced DNA: TGCAGTGCTGGGACAGGGGATTCACCCCTCCACTTT.